The clone carrying this T cell receptor (beta chain) was picked up a small number of times. The V end was cut by 0 bases, the J end by 0 bases, with 11 bases between. This CDR3 region has 16 residues. The V gene's germline CDR1 is LGHNA and CDR2 YSLEER. The data derive from a study of blood T cell repertoires in COVID-19. The data were produced by immunoSEQ multiplex PCR, yet TCRdb's version contains in-frame clones alone and is incomplete. The sample lists around 280,000 clones; 88% were seen once. Sequenced sample: peripheral blood. The clonotype originates from a woman aged 25 to 39 with COVID-19, enrolled during active disease. The chain employs TRBV4-3 and TRBJ1-2; possibly TRBD1 for D (5 bases). The CDR3 DNA follows: TGCGCCAGCAGCCAAGAAGTCGGCAGGGCTAACTATGGCTACACCTTC. Amino acids: CASSQEVGRANYGYTF.